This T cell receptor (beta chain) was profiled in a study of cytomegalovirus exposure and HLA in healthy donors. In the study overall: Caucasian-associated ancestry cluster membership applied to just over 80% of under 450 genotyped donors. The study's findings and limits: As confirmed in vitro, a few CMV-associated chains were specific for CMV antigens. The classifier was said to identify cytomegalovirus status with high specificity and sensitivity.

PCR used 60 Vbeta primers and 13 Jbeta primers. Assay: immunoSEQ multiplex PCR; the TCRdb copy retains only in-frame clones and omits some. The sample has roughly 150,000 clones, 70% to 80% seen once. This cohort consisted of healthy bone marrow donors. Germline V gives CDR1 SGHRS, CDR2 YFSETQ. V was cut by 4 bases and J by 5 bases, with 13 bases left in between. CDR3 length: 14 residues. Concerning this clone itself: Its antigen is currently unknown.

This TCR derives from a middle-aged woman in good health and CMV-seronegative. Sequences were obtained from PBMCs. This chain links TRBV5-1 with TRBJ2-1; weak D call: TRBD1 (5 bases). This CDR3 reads CASSLQTADNEQFF. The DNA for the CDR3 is TGCGCCAGCAGCCTACAGACAGCCGACAATGAGCAGTTCTTC.